This T cell receptor beta chain was sequenced for a study of CD8 T cells in Susac syndrome. Whole-study results and caveats: None of the CD4+ T cell repertoires in Susac syndrome showed clonal expansion.

The RNA, about 0.5 to 1 ug, was put through reverse transcription using random hexamers. An immunoSEQ multiplex PCR generated amplified TCR beta CDR3 products spanning 54 Vbeta and 13 Jbeta. TCRdb re-called the immunoSEQ multiplex PCR reads through MiXCR, storing one row per CDR3 protein. The sample carries roughly 180,000 distinct CDR3 sequences, just under 95% recorded once. About this clonotype: No antigen is known for it.

Specimen: CD4+ T cells from PBMCs. This clonotype was sampled from a human donor with Susac syndrome.

CDR3 sequence: CTSSQGRPYF. CDR3 in DNA: TGCACCAGCAGCCAAGGTCGGCCGTACTTC. The chain combines TRBV1 with TRBJ2-4. TRBV1 is noted as a pseudogene. This CDR3 has 10 amino acids.